Listed here are 6 T cell receptor beta chains from one sample, sequenced in a study of response to subunit inactivated influenza vaccine. TCRdb itself ran the RT-PCR reads through MiXCR, one entry per CDR3 protein. The sample carries fewer than 600,000 distinct CDR3 sequences, 6.5% to 8% recorded once. Sequenced material: PBMCs from blood, taken around 25 months after vaccination. Receptors originate from a man aged 50 to 69 who received an inactivated influenza vaccine.

This sequence joins TRBV29-1 and TRBJ2-1; D uncertain. Germline V gene lookup returns CDR1 SQVTM and CDR2 ANQGSEA. Trimming stripped 0 bases from V and 1 base from J, with 7 bases between. The CDR3 extends over 14 amino acids. The CDR3 loop reads CSVEDVVSYNEQFF. The CDR3, as DNA: TGCAGCGTTGAAGATGTGGTTTCCTACAATGAGCAGTTCTTC.

The chain uses TRBV7-8 and TRBJ2-7; D uncertain. Germline V gives CDR1 SGHVS, CDR2 FQNEAQ. The CDR3 covers 14 residues. Trimming took 4 bases from V and 0 from J, leaving 10 bases between them. CDR3 in amino acids: CASSSHKVSYEQYF. The CDR3 DNA is TGTGCCAGCAGCTCCCACAAGGTCTCCTACGAGCAGTACTTC.

This clonotype was counted ten times or more. The chain carries TRBV3-1 and TRBJ2-7, with TRBD1 as a possible D gene (5 bases). The germline V gene has CDR1 LGHDT and CDR2 YNNKEL (reference sequence). There are 14 residues in the CDR3. Trimming left V 1 base short and J 4 bases short, with 11 bases between. This CDR3 reads CASSQGGRTYEQYF. Here the CDR3 DNA reads TGTGCCAGCAGCCAAGGAGGACGGACATACGAGCAGTACTTC.

This clonotype was observed a few times. The chain joins TRBV5-1 to TRBJ2-2; no reliable D call. The CDR3 length is 15 residues. V lost 0 bases and J lost 4, with 10 bases in between. CDR1 and CDR2 from the germline V gene are SGHRS and YFSETQ. The CDR3 loop is CASSLDGVGTGELFF. The CDR3 nucleotides are TGCGCCAGCAGCTTGGATGGGGTGGGCACCGGGGAGCTGTTTTTT.

This clonotype was counted a few times. This sequence joins TRBV28 and TRBJ1-1; no firm D call. Trimming left V 7 bases short and J 6 bases short, with 12 bases between. CDR1 and CDR2 from the germline V gene are MDHEN and SYDVKM. This CDR3 comprises 12 residues. The CDR3 region is CASTVKGSEAFF. Written as DNA, the CDR3 is TGTGCCAGCACGGTTAAGGGCTCTGAAGCTTTCTTT.

This rearrangement joins TRBV7-2 to TRBJ1-3; possible D gene TRBD1, 5 bases. There are 16 residues in the CDR3. The germline V gene has CDR1 SGHTA and CDR2 FQGNSA. V was pared by 5 bases and J by 5 bases, with 19 bases between. The CDR3 coding sequence is TGTGCCAGCAGCACGCAGACAGTCCTTGGTCGAAACACCATATATTTT. Its protein product is CASSTQTVLGRNTIYF. The whole variable domain, remainder taken from reference TRBV7-2 and TRBJ1-3, is GAGVSQSPSNKVTEKGKDVELRCDPISGHTALYWYRQSLGQGLEFLIYFQGNSAPDKSGLPSDRFSAERTGGSVSTLTIQRTQQEDSAVYLCASSTQTVLGRNTIYFGEGSWLTVV.